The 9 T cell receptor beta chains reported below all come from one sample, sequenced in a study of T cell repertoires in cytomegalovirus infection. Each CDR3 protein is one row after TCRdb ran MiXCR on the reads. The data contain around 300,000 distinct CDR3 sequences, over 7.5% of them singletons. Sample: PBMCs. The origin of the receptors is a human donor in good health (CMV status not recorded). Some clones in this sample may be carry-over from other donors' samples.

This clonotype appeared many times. CDR3 protein: CASSPGGNTEAFF. DNA of the CDR3: TGTGCCAGCAGCCCGGGTGGGAACACTGAAGCTTTCTTT. The V and J genes are TRBV18 and TRBJ1-1; no definite D call. The CDR3 has 13 residues. The V gene's germline CDR1 is KGHSH and CDR2 LQKENI. Deletions cut 8 bases from V and 1 base from J, with 11 bases between.

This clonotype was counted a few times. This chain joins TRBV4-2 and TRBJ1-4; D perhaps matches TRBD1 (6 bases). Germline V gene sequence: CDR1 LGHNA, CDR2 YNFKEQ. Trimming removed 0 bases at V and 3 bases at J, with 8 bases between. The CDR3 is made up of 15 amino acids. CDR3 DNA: TGTGCCAGCAGCCAAGAAGGGGGGGCTAATGAAAAACTGTTTTTT. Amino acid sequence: CASSQEGGANEKLFF.

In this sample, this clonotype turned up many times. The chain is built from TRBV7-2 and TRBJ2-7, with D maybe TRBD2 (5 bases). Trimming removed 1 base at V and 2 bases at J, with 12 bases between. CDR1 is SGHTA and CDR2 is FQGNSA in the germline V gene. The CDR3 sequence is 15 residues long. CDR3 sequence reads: CASSLGTGITYEQYF. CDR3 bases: TGTGCCAGCAGCTTAGGGACGGGGATTACCTACGAGCAGTACTTC.

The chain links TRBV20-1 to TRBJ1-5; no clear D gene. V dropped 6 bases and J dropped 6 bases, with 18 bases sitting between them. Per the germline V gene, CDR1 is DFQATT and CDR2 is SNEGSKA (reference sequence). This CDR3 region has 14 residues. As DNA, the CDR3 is TGCAGTGCAAGGAGCCGACAAGTCGGTCAGCCCCAGCATTTT. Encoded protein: CSARSRQVGQPQHF.

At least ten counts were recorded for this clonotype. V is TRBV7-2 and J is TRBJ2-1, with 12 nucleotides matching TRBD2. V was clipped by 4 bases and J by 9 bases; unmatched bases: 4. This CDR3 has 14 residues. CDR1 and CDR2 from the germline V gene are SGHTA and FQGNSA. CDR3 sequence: CASSSLAGGLEQFF. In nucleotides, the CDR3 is TGTGCCAGCAGCTCGCTAGCGGGAGGGCTTGAGCAGTTCTTC.

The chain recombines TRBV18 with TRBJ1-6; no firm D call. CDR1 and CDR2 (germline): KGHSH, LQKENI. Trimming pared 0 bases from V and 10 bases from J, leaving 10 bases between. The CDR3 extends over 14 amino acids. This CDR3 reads CASSPPYPGSPLHF. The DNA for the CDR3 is TGTGCCAGCTCACCACCGTATCCCGGGTCACCCCTCCACTTT. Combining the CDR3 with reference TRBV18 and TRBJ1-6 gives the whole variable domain NAGVMQNPRHLVRRRGQEARLRCSPMKGHSHVYWYRQLPEEGLKFMVYLQKENIIDESGMPKERFSAEFPKEGPSILRIQQVVRGDSAAYFCASSPPYPGSPLHFGNGTRLTVT.

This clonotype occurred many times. The CDR3 is CASHPPGLGNYGYTF. Here the CDR3 DNA reads TGTGCCAGCCACCCCCCGGGGCTCGGTAACTATGGCTACACCTTC. This rearrangement joins TRBV28 to TRBJ1-2; a weak D match, TRBD1 (5 bases). This CDR3 is 15 amino acids long. The V end lost 8 bases, the J end lost 1 base, and 17 bases lay between the germline ends. Germline V gene sequence: CDR1 MDHEN, CDR2 SYDVKM.

CDR3 amino acids: CAISEDRVGGNQPQHF. The CDR3 DNA sequence: TGTGCCATCAGTGAAGATAGGGTCGGCGGCAATCAGCCCCAGCATTTT. V usage is TRBV10-3 and J usage is TRBJ1-5; D is undetermined. The CDR3 covers 16 residues. Per the germline V gene, CDR1 is ENHRY and CDR2 is SYGVKD. V was pared by 3 bases and J by 2 bases, with 14 bases between.

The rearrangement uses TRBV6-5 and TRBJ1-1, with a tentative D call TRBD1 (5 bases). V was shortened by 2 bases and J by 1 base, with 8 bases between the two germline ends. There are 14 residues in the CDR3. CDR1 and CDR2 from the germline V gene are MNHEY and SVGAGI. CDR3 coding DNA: TGTGCCAGCAGTTACGACGGACAGAACACTGAAGCTTTCTTT. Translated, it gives CASSYDGQNTEAFF.